The clone carrying this T cell receptor beta chain was seen just once. Its cognate antigen is unknown. V was pared by 6 bases and J by 5 bases, with 16 bases between. Per the germline V gene, CDR1 is DFQATT and CDR2 is SNEGSKA (reference sequence). The CDR3 extends over 13 amino acids. The data originate from a study of T-cell reconstitution after alpha-beta-depleted transplantation in children. General observations from the study: Expanded graft clones numbering several hundred reportedly gave rise to alpha-beta T cells about two months after transplant. The high TCRbeta diversity at day 60 in some patients came from surviving recipient T cells and thymic progenitors. From newly produced T cells came most of the T-cell counts and diversity one year after transplant.

Construction of the TCRbeta library involved unique molecular identifiers. TCRdb re-called the PCR reads through MiXCR, storing one row per CDR3 protein. Here the sample spans more than 400,000 distinct CDR3 sequences, around two fifths being singletons. Sample: PBMCs, taken before TCRalphabeta/CD19-depleted stem cell transplant. The clonotype originates from a girl aged 2 to 10 with aplastic anemia, due to receive a stem cell transplant. This chain connects TRBV20-1 to TRBJ2-5, with D maybe TRBD1 (6 bases). The DNA of the CDR3 is TGCAGTGCCTCGTCGGGACAAACGGAGACCCAGTACTTC. Amino acids: CSASSGQTETQYF.